This entry concerns a single T cell receptor (beta chain). No antigen is known for it. This entry belongs to a study of T cell repertoires in cytomegalovirus infection. As for the study in general: Indications came from public TCR beta signatures; they pointed to CMV infection and to a matching HLA type. The study, taken as a whole, reports: HLA-C-restricted CMV-specific TCR beta clonotypes prevailed in the ex vivo response.

CDR3 length: 16 amino acids. Germline CDR1 reads WSHSY; CDR2 reads SAAADI. Trimming took 7 bases from V and 4 from J; bases not matched to a gene: 11. TCRdb processed the reads anew with MiXCR; each CDR3 protein has one entry. The sample lists roughly 230,000 distinct CDR3 sequences, approximately 6.7% occurring once. Sequencing used PBMCs. The clonotype comes from a human donor in good health (CMV status not recorded). Some clones in this sample may be carry-over from other donors' samples. The chain employs TRBV10-2 and TRBJ2-1, with 9 bases identical to TRBD1. CDR3 nucleotide sequence: TGCGCCAGCACCGGAGGCGGGACAGGGTTTTACAATGAGCAGTTCTTC. Translation gives CASTGGGTGFYNEQFF.